A single T cell receptor (beta chain) is shown here with its context. The sample originates from a study of patients and donors after allogeneic stem cell transplantation. V was shortened by 3 bases and J by 3 bases, with 11 bases between the two germline ends. Germline CDR1 reads KGHDR; CDR2 reads SFDVKD. The CDR3 has 15 amino acids. TCRdb analysed the RT-PCR reads with MiXCR anew, one entry per CDR3 protein. Among 1,500 to 2,000 distinct CDR3 sequences listed, approximately 14% were seen once. The sequenced sample consisted of blood, either unsorted or a sorted T cell fraction (not recorded which). The J gene is TRBJ2-1, the V gene TRBV24-1; tentative D call: TRBD1 (6 bases). The source is a human donor who was either an allogeneic HSCT recipient or a stem cell or donor lymphocyte infusion donor (not recorded which). It is not recorded whose cells these are; they may come from a transplant donor. The CDR3 region has the DNA TGTGCCACCAGTGATCCAAGGACAGACTACAATGAGCAGTTCTTC. Encoded protein: CATSDPRTDYNEQFF.